This entry describes one T cell receptor beta chain. This record comes from a study of blood T cell repertoires in COVID-19. The wider study: Acute and convalescent COVID-19 specimens originated in the United States, Italy and Spain. Sample material is recorded as cDNA or gDNA derived from T cells, B-cell-depleted T cells, or PBMCs.

Seattle patients were enrolled while actively infected and followed longitudinally. Study processing details: Estimated nucleated cell counts came from reference gene primer amplification. Some clones are missing from TCRdb's copy, which holds only in-frame ones; the method was immunoSEQ multiplex PCR. From that table come the V and J calls and clone size; the DNA was used to work out D and trimming. Among 250,000 to 400,000 clones listed, approximately 88% were seen once. This CDR3 has 14 amino acids. V lost 6 bases, J lost 6 bases, and 7 bases stayed unmatched. Germline values: CDR1 SGHTA, CDR2 FQGNSA.

The sample taken for sequencing was peripheral blood. This clonotype was sampled from a woman in her 30s with COVID-19, enrolled during active disease. The genes are TRBV7-2 and TRBJ2-7; 11 positions agree with TRBD1. The CDR3 loop is CASRFRTGGSEQYF. Written as DNA, the CDR3 is TGTGCCAGCAGATTCCGGACAGGGGGCTCCGAGCAGTACTTC. Full variable domain (missing parts from reference TRBV7-2 and TRBJ2-7): GAGVSQSPSNKVTEKGKDVELRCDPISGHTALYWYRQSLGQGLEFLIYFQGNSAPDKSGLPSDRFSAERTGGSVSTLTIQRTQQEDSAVYLCASRFRTGGSEQYFGPGTRLTVT.